This TCR beta chain was sequenced in a study of shared clonotypes between healthy human individuals. Study-wide results and limits: For naive CD4 cells, approximately 4.7% of clonotypes were shared across four donors. Shared clonotypes across all four donors exceeded non-shared ones in generation probability.

Germline V gives CDR1 GTSNPN, CDR2 SVGIG (reference sequence). The CDR3 sequence is 14 residues long. The V end lost 1 base, the J end lost 6 bases, and 15 bases lay between the germline ends. Researchers divided each subset's genomic DNA evenly across several immunoSEQ plates. Authors' analysis steps: As immunoSEQ supplied junction-only sequences (without quality scores), filtering differed. Generated by immunoSEQ multiplex PCR, the TCRdb table keeps only in-frame clones and is missing some. From that table come the V and J calls and clone size; the DNA was used to work out D and trimming. The table has some 2,500,000 clones, approximately 90% seen once. As regards this clone: Its matching antigen is unknown.

The sequencing input was naive CD4+ T cells from PBMCs. As for subset: CD45RA+ positively selected. This receptor was taken from a man between 18 and 35 years old in good health. Some clones in this sample may be carry-over from other donors' samples. The chain carries TRBV30 and TRBJ1-1; TRBD1 might be the D (5 bases). The CDR3 region has the DNA TGTGCCTGGAGTGGGACTCCGGGGGTCTCTGAAGCTTTCTTT. Its translation is CAWSGTPGVSEAFF.